A single TCR beta chain is shown here with its context. This entry belongs to a study of cytomegalovirus exposure and HLA in healthy donors. This CDR3 is built from 11 residues. Between the trimmed V and J ends, which lost 3 bases and 7 bases, there was a span of 6 bases. The germline gives CDR1 SGHAT, CDR2 FQNNGV. The PCR made use of 60 Vbeta and 13 Jbeta primers. In the study's own analysis: Later work found tens of millions of unique TCR beta chains, with approximately 12 million shared. Some clones are missing from TCRdb's copy, which holds only in-frame ones; the method was immunoSEQ multiplex PCR. The DNA was the basis for D and trimming; V, J and clone size are from that table. Here the sample spans 75,000 to 100,000 clones, around 76% being singletons.

Input material: PBMCs. The receptor comes from a man under 40 in good health and CMV-seronegative. The chain links TRBV11-2 to TRBJ1-1; D gene ambiguous. The CDR3 loop is CASSFGVEAFF. The CDR3 DNA reads TGTGCCAGCAGCTTCGGGGTTGAAGCTTTCTTT. The whole variable domain, filled in from reference TRBV11-2 and TRBJ1-1, reads EAGVAQSPRYKIIEKRQSVAFWCNPISGHATLYWYQQILGQGPKLLIQFQNNGVVDDSQLPKDRFSAERLKGVDSTLKIQPAKLEDSAVYLCASSFGVEAFFGQGTRLTVV.